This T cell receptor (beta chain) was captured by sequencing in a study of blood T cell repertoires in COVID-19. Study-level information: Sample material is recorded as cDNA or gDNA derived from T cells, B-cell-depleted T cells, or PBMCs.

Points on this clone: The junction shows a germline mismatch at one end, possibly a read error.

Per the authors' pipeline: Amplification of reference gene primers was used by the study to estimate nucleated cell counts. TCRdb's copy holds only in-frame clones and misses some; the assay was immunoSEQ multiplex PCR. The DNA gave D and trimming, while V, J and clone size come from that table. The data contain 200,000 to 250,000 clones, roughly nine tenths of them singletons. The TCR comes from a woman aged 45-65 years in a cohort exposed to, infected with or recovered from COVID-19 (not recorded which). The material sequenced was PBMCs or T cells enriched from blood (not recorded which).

CDR3 sequence: CASSLYGELFF. Here the CDR3 DNA reads TGTGCTAGCAGCTTATACGGGGAGCTGTTTTTT. V is TRBV7-7 and J is TRBJ2-2; no clear D. Germline V gene lookup returns CDR1 SSHAT and CDR2 FNYEAQ (reference sequence). The CDR3 extends over 11 amino acids.